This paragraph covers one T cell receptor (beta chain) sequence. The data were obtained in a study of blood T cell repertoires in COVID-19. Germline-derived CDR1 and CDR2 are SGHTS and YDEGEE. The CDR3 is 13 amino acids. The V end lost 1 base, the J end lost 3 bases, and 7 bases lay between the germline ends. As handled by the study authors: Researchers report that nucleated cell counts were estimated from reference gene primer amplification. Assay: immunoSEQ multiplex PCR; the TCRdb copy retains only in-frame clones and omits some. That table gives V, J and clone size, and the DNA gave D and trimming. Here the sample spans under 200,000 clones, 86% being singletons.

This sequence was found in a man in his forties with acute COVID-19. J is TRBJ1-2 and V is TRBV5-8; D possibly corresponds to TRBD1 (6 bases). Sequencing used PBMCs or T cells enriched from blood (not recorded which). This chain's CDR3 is CASSLSGDYGYTF. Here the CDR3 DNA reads TGTGCCAGCAGCTTGTCAGGGGACTATGGCTACACCTTC.